These 7 T cell receptor beta chains originate from one sample sequenced in a study of human thymus T cells. Corrective cardiac surgery supplied the resected thymus tissue. Using immunoSEQ multiplex PCR, the repertoire was profiled, and TCRdb retains in-frame clones only, with some absent. The sample has some 80,000 clones; just over 95% are singletons. The sample taken for sequencing was thymus tissue. The origin of the receptors is a boy under two years old with a congenital heart defect but otherwise immunologically healthy.

This chain joins TRBV6-5 and TRBJ2-3; D is perhaps TRBD2 (5 bases). Germline V CDR1 and CDR2: MNHEY, SVGAGI. This CDR3 spans 13 amino acids. Trimming removed 6 bases from V and 3 bases from J, with 10 bases in between. CDR3 region: CASRSTTTDTQYF. Written as DNA, the CDR3 is TGTGCCAGCAGATCGACTACAACAGATACGCAGTATTTT.

V and J are TRBV19 and TRBJ2-7, with 15 bases aligning to TRBD2. V shed 5 bases and J 3 bases; nucleotides not matched to a gene: 20. Germline CDR1 and CDR2: LNHDA and SQIVND (reference sequence). CDR3 length equals 21 residues. CDR3 nucleotide sequence: TGTGCCAGTAGTGGAAGGACAGGGACTAGCGGGAGGAGTAATATCAACTACGAGCAGTACTTC. This encodes CASSGRTGTSGRSNINYEQYF.

The V and J genes are TRBV15 and TRBJ2-1; 7 bases map to TRBD1. The length of the CDR3 is 14 residues. Per the germline V gene, CDR1 is LNHNV and CDR2 is YYDKDF (reference sequence). The CDR3 nucleotides read TGTGCTATTCCGGGACAGAGCTCCTACAATGAGCAGTTCTTC. It translates to CAIPGQSSYNEQFF.

The J gene is TRBJ2-3, the V gene TRBV13, with 11 nucleotides matching TRBD2. The V gene's germline CDR1 is PRHDT and CDR2 FYEKMQ (reference sequence). Trimming removed 5 bases from V and 2 bases from J; junction bases left unmatched: 6. The CDR3 covers 16 residues. For the CDR3, the DNA is TGTGCCAGCAGCACCGGGACTAGCGGTCCCACAGATACGCAGTATTTT. Its protein is CASSTGTSGPTDTQYF.

This clone was seen once. This rearrangement joins TRBV19 to TRBJ2-7; 9 nucleotides match TRBD1. The CDR3 consists of 16 residues. CDR1 and CDR2 (germline): LNHDA, SQIVND (reference sequence). V lost 5 bases to trimming and J lost 0 bases; unmatched junction nucleotides: 8. The CDR3 DNA reads TGTGCCAGTAGTGCCCGGACAGGGGCCACCTCCTACGAGCAGTACTTC. It specifies CASSARTGATSYEQYF.

J is TRBJ2-6 and V is TRBV30; 10 bases fit TRBD1. CDR3 length equals 19 residues. Trimming removed 0 bases from V and 1 base from J; junction bases left unmatched: 9. Looked up from germline, CDR1 is GTSNPN and CDR2 is SVGIG (reference sequence). CDR3 region: CAWSVRGTGEWSGANVLTF. Written as DNA, the CDR3 is TGTGCCTGGAGTGTACGTGGGACAGGGGAGTGGTCTGGGGCCAACGTCCTGACTTTC.

The gene calls are TRBV13 and TRBJ2-5; no reliable D call. This CDR3 spans 13 amino acids. V lost 0 bases and J 5 bases, leaving 7 bases between the germline ends. The V gene's germline CDR1 is PRHDT and CDR2 FYEKMQ (reference sequence). The DNA of the CDR3 is TGTGCCAGCAGCTTAGGACACCTGGAGACCCAGTACTTC. Translation gives CASSLGHLETQYF.